This passage covers 15 T cell receptor beta chains from one sample sequenced in a study of Tregs in tolerant kidney transplant recipients. Repertoires were generated with immunoSEQ multiplex PCR, while TCRdb's copy carries only in-frame clones and drops some. The repertoire holds around 50,000 clones, roughly nine tenths seen once, with 12% to 15% in the top ten. The nonmyeloablative bone marrow transplants came from related graft donors, with transient mixed chimerism. The specimen was CD8+ T cells from blood (PBMCs), collected 24 months after the transplant. These receptors were taken from a human patient who received a combined kidney and bone marrow transplant. Among the T cells, some may be from the graft donor.

The sample holds one count of this clone. The gene calls are TRBV4-3 and TRBJ2-1; 7 bases line up with TRBD2. The germline V gene has CDR1 LGHNA and CDR2 YSLEER. V shed 0 bases and J 4 bases; nucleotides not matched to a gene: 9. This CDR3 comprises 17 residues. CDR3 nucleotides: TGCGCCAGCAGCCAAGATCGAGGCGGGGGAGTTTACAATGAGCAGTTCTTC. Amino acid sequence: CASSQDRGGGVYNEQFF.

The chain combines TRBV10-3 with TRBJ1-1, with D perhaps TRBD1 (6 bases). Trimming pared 3 bases from V and 2 bases from J, leaving 10 bases between. Germline V lookup: CDR1 ENHRY, CDR2 SYGVKD. CDR3 length: 14 amino acids. CDR3 amino acids: CAISETGRNTEAFF. CDR3 bases: TGTGCCATCAGTGAAACAGGGAGAAACACTGAAGCTTTCTTT.

CDR3 in amino acids: CASWRAGEGYNEQFF. The CDR3 DNA reads as TGTGCCAGTTGGCGGGCGGGAGAAGGTTACAATGAGCAGTTCTTC. The chain combines TRBV11-2 with TRBJ2-1; 7 nucleotides align to TRBD2. The J segment lost 4 bases and the V segment lost 9 bases, leaving 12 bases of the junction unmatched. This CDR3 spans 15 amino acids. The V gene's germline CDR1 is SGHAT and CDR2 FQNNGV.

This chain uses TRBV6-1 with TRBJ2-1; 11 bases fit TRBD2. The germline V gene encodes CDR1 MNHNS and CDR2 SASEGT. This CDR3 comprises 12 residues. The trim removed 7 bases at V and 10 bases at J, leaving 3 bases unmatched. This chain's CDR3 is CASMGLADEQFF. The CDR3 DNA is TGTGCCAGCATGGGACTAGCGGACGAGCAGTTCTTC.

V gene TRBV5-3 combines with J gene TRBJ1-5, with 7 bases matching TRBD1. TRBV5-3 is filed as an ORF, its function uncertain. The CDR3 is 16 amino acids. The V and J ends lost 0 bases and 4 bases, in that order; junction bases with no gene match: 7. The CDR3 DNA reads as TGTGCCAGAAGCTTGGAAGAGTGGGACAGAAATCAGCCCCAGCATTTT. Translation: CARSLEEWDRNQPQHF.

The table lists this clone with a few counts. The chain has TRBV7-3 and TRBJ2-2, with D unclear. Germline values: CDR1 SGHTA, CDR2 FQGTGA. Trimming shortened V by 2 bases and J by 6 bases, and 10 bases separated the two germline ends. The length of the CDR3 is 14 residues. The CDR3 protein is CASSLAIEAGELFF. The CDR3 DNA sequence: TGTGCCAGCAGCTTAGCAATTGAGGCCGGGGAGCTGTTTTTT.

The chain is built from TRBV28 and TRBJ2-3; D perhaps matches TRBD2 (7 bases). Germline V gene lookup returns CDR1 MDHEN and CDR2 SYDVKM. Trimming shortened V by 10 bases and J by 6 bases, and 23 bases separated the two germline ends. The CDR3 is 15 amino acids. The CDR3 is CAIGGRRGILDTQYF. CDR3 sequence (DNA): TGTGCCATAGGGGGGAGGCGGGGGATTTTGGATACGCAGTATTTT.

The rearrangement joins TRBV4-3 to TRBJ2-1; D might be TRBD1 (5 bases). This CDR3 contains 15 residues. V dropped 4 bases and J dropped 7 bases, with 17 bases sitting between them. Germline loops: CDR1 LGHNA, CDR2 YSLEER. The CDR3 loop reads CASSLGAAPGNEQFF. CDR3 nucleotide sequence: TGCGCCAGCAGCCTAGGGGCAGCCCCCGGGAATGAGCAGTTCTTC.

This clone was found once. V is TRBV5-5 and J is TRBJ2-1; 9 positions agree with TRBD2. Looked up from germline, CDR1 is SGHKS and CDR2 is YYEKEE (reference sequence). Unmatched junction bases numbered 0, after V lost 0 bases and J lost 2 bases. This CDR3 contains 15 residues. In DNA, the CDR3 is TGTGCCAGCAGCTTGGGACTAGCGGCCTACAATGAGCAGTTCTTC. Its translation is CASSLGLAAYNEQFF.

The rearrangement uses TRBV27 and TRBJ1-6, with a tentative D call TRBD1 (6 bases). Trimming took off 8 bases at V and 14 bases at J, with 22 bases between the two ends. Germline assignment: CDR1 MNHEY and CDR2 SMNVEV (reference sequence). This CDR3 contains 14 residues. The CDR3 here is CASAGGGAEGALHF. The DNA for the CDR3 is TGTGCCAGCGCGGGGGGGGGCGCGGAGGGAGCCCTCCACTTT.

V gene TRBV28 combines with J gene TRBJ2-3, with 8 nucleotides matching TRBD2. V gave up 2 bases and J gave up 3 bases; unmatched junction bases: 7. This CDR3 is 16 amino acids long. CDR1 MDHEN and CDR2 SYDVKM come from the germline V gene. CDR3 amino acids: CASSLDTGGGTDTQYF. Here the CDR3 DNA reads TGTGCCAGCAGTTTAGATACCGGGGGGGGTACAGATACGCAGTATTTT.

The chain combines TRBV19 with TRBJ2-7, with 7 bases fitting TRBD1. Per germline, CDR1 LNHDA and CDR2 SQIVND (reference sequence). Losses at the gene ends were 6 bases for V and 2 bases for J; bases not matched to a gene: 4. The CDR3 totals 13 residues. The CDR3 coding sequence is TGTGCCAGTAGCCAGACAGGGCCCTACGAGCAGTACTTC. Protein: CASSQTGPYEQYF.

In DNA, the CDR3 is TGTGCCAGCAGCTTAGCGAAACTAGCGGGAGTTCGGTACGAGCAGTACTTC. Its protein is CASSLAKLAGVRYEQYF. The genes are TRBV11-2 and TRBJ2-5; 11 bases align to TRBD2. Judging by the DNA end, TRBJ2-7 fits better; the J call may be wrong. The germline CDR1 and CDR2 sequences are SGHAT and FQNNGV. This CDR3 has 17 residues.

The V gene is TRBV7-8, the J gene TRBJ1-1; no clear D. V lost 6 bases and J lost 6, with 8 bases in between. CDR1 and CDR2 (germline): SGHVS, FQNEAQ. The CDR3 runs 11 residues. As DNA, the CDR3 is TGTGCCAGCAGTCCCACGGCTGAAGCTTTCTTT. This gives the protein CASSPTAEAFF.

This clone was picked up one time. CDR3 protein: CASSGGTGGAYNIQYF. CDR3 bases: TGTGCCAGCAGCGGGGGGACAGGGGGCGCTTATAACATTCAGTACTTC. The J gene is TRBJ2-4, the V gene TRBV9; 12 bases match TRBD1. Germline assignment: CDR1 SGDLS and CDR2 YYNGEE. V lost 3 bases to trimming and J lost 7 bases; unmatched junction nucleotides: 8. The CDR3 consists of 16 residues.